The 28 T cell receptor beta chains in this list originate from one sample, sequenced in a study of early stage breast cancer tumors. Profiled with immunoSEQ multiplex PCR; TCRdb holds only in-frame clones, not every one. The sample has roughly 20,000 clones; 83% are singletons. The specimen sequenced was blood. The receptors originated from a person aged 65 to 85 with breast cancer.

This clone was observed a handful of times. The chain employs TRBV18 and TRBJ1-1, with 7 nucleotides matching TRBD1. V shed 2 bases and J 5 bases; nucleotides not matched to a gene: 5. The germline V gene encodes CDR1 KGHSH and CDR2 LQKENI. The CDR3 totals 14 residues. As DNA, the CDR3 is TGTGCCAGCTCACCAACAGGGGCTGGGACTGAAGCTTTCTTT. This translates into CASSPTGAGTEAFF.

This sequence joins TRBV25-1 and TRBJ2-7, with D possibly matching TRBD1 (5 bases). This CDR3 region has 15 residues. Germline V gene lookup returns CDR1 MGHDK and CDR2 SYGVNS. V was pared by 4 bases and J by 4 bases, with 17 bases between. In nucleotides, the CDR3 is TGTGCCAGCAGTGCTTCGGACACCCTGGGGTACGAGCAGTACTTC. This codes for CASSASDTLGYEQYF.

The J gene is TRBJ1-5, the V gene TRBV18; TRBD1 aligns across 9 bases. The CDR3 has 16 amino acids. J gave up 6 bases and V 3 bases, and 9 bases lay outside the gene matches. Per germline, CDR1 KGHSH and CDR2 LQKENI. The CDR3, as DNA: TGTGCCAGCTCACCTAGGGAACAGGGGGCAGGTCAGCCCCAGCATTTT. Its protein is CASSPREQGAGQPQHF.

The CDR3, as DNA: TGTGCCAGCAGTCGGACAGGGGGTCGCACTGAAGCTTTCTTT. Residues: CASSRTGGRTEAFF. J is TRBJ1-1 and V is TRBV28; 10 bases align to TRBD1. Germline lookup yields CDR1 MDHEN and CDR2 SYDVKM. V dropped 5 bases and J dropped 4; count of bases not matched to a gene: 4. There are 14 residues in the CDR3.

CDR3 protein: CASSPGRSDTIYF. The CDR3 DNA reads as TGTGCCAGCAGCCCAGGTCGGTCGGACACCATATATTTT. The chain joins TRBV9 to TRBJ1-3; no definite D call. The CDR3 has 13 residues. V was trimmed by 4 bases and J by 8 bases, leaving 13 bases between them. Germline lookup yields CDR1 SGDLS and CDR2 YYNGEE.

The genes are TRBV9 and TRBJ2-5, with 8 bases matching TRBD2. V trimming: 4 bases; J trimming: 0 bases; junction bases outside the gene matches: 5. Germline V gene data show CDR1 as SGDLS and CDR2 as YYNGEE. This CDR3 is built from 15 residues. The CDR3 bases are TGTGCCAGCAGCTTTAGCGGGGAGTACCAAGAGACCCAGTACTTC. Amino acid sequence: CASSFSGEYQETQYF.

The V and J genes are TRBV7-2 and TRBJ2-2; 8 bases line up with TRBD2. The CDR3 loop spans 14 amino acids. V shed 5 bases, J shed 2 bases, and the junction held 1 base outside the gene matches. The germline V gene has CDR1 SGHTA and CDR2 FQGNSA. The CDR3 spells CASSRTSNTGELFF. The CDR3 coding sequence is TGTGCCAGCAGCCGGACTAGCAACACCGGGGAGCTGTTTTTT. Filled out from reference TRBV7-2 and TRBJ2-2, the complete variable domain reads GAGVSQSPSNKVTEKGKDVELRCDPISGHTALYWYRQSLGQGLEFLIYFQGNSAPDKSGLPSDRFSAERTGGSVSTLTIQRTQQEDSAVYLCASSRTSNTGELFFGEGSRLTVL.

This clone came up a few times. V and J are TRBV30 and TRBJ1-6, with 7 bases that match TRBD1. Germline loops: CDR1 GTSNPN, CDR2 SVGIG (reference sequence). V dropped 4 bases and J dropped 6; count of bases not matched to a gene: 9. The CDR3 totals 15 residues. The CDR3 bases are TGTGCCTGGACTGATTCACAGGGGACTAATTCACCCCTCCACTTT. Amino acid sequence: CAWTDSQGTNSPLHF.

V and J are TRBV6-1 and TRBJ1-6, with D uncertain. With 2 bases removed from V and 10 bases from J, the gap between germline ends came to 15 bases. Per the germline V gene, CDR1 is MNHNS and CDR2 is SASEGT. This CDR3 has 15 amino acids. CDR3 amino acids: CASSEMAGPGSPLHF. DNA for the CDR3: TGTGCCAGCAGTGAAATGGCAGGTCCGGGATCACCCCTCCACTTT.

The chain combines TRBV19 with TRBJ2-1; 10 bases map to TRBD2. The CDR3 runs to 14 residues. Germline-derived CDR1 and CDR2 are LNHDA and SQIVND (reference sequence). Germline trimming cut 7 bases from V and 5 bases from J; bases unmatched to any gene: 5. As DNA, the CDR3 is TGTGCCAGTACGCGCCTAGCGGGGGACAATGAGCAGTTCTTC. This translates into CASTRLAGDNEQFF.

V usage is TRBV5-1 and J usage is TRBJ2-7; TRBD2 aligns across 7 bases. The V gene end was trimmed by 4 bases and the J gene end by 2 bases; junction bases not matched to a gene: 6. CDR1 and CDR2 (germline): SGHRS, YFSETQ. The CDR3 has 14 amino acids. CDR3 residues: CASSPGRRPYEQYF. CDR3 DNA: TGCGCCAGCAGCCCCGGGAGGAGACCCTACGAGCAGTACTTC.

This rearrangement joins TRBV29-1 to TRBJ1-2; D is possibly TRBD1 (6 bases). This CDR3 contains 13 residues. The germline V and J ends were trimmed by 7 bases and 0 bases, with 12 bases remaining between them. Germline loops: CDR1 SQVTM, CDR2 ANQGSEA. CDR3 in amino acids: CSAGQEANYGYTF. The CDR3 DNA reads as TGCAGCGCGGGACAAGAAGCTAACTATGGCTACACCTTC.

The chain is built from TRBV6-6 and TRBJ1-1; D is ambiguous. Germline CDR1 is MNHNY and CDR2 is SVGAGI (reference sequence). CDR3 length equals 13 residues. V lost 5 bases and J 4 bases, leaving 11 bases between the germline ends. DNA of the CDR3: TGTGCCAGCAGTACGGGGAGGACCACTGAAGCTTTCTTT. This sequence encodes CASSTGRTTEAFF.

This rearrangement joins TRBV5-4 to TRBJ2-2, with a possible D match to TRBD2 (7 bases). Germline V CDR1 and CDR2: SGHNT, YYREEE (reference sequence). Between the trimmed V and J ends, which lost 4 bases and 5 bases, there was a span of 24 bases. This CDR3 has 18 residues. DNA of the CDR3: TGTGCCAGCAGCCTAACCGGTCGGGGGGCCCTGAGGACCGGGGAGCTGTTTTTT. Translating it yields CASSLTGRGALRTGELFF.

This chain joins TRBV2 and TRBJ1-4, with 10 bases identical to TRBD1. The CDR3 has 14 amino acids. The germline gives CDR1 SNHLY, CDR2 FYNNEI. The J segment lost 8 bases and the V segment lost 6 bases, leaving 6 bases of the junction unmatched. CDR3 bases: TGTGCCAGCAGAAACGGACAGGGGGTGGAAAAACTGTTTTTT. Translating it yields CASRNGQGVEKLFF.

The rearrangement joins TRBV6-1 to TRBJ2-1; 10 bases map to TRBD2. The germline V gene encodes CDR1 MNHNS and CDR2 SASEGT. This CDR3 region has 14 residues. V dropped 7 bases and J dropped 4; count of bases not matched to a gene: 4. CDR3 bases: TGTGCCAGCACCCAACTAGCGGGGTACAATGAGCAGTTCTTC. Translation: CASTQLAGYNEQFF.

This clone was picked up a small number of times. The chain has TRBV4-1 and TRBJ2-3, with 10 positions matching TRBD1. V was pared by 0 bases and J by 3 bases, with 6 bases of the junction left unmatched. Germline V gene sequence: CDR1 MGHRA, CDR2 YSYEKL. CDR3 length: 17 amino acids. The CDR3 is CASSQDPGQGGTDTQYF. The CDR3 DNA follows: TGCGCCAGCAGCCAAGATCCAGGACAGGGGGGGACAGATACGCAGTATTTT.

This chain joins TRBV10-3 and TRBJ1-2; D call uncertain. The CDR3 has 12 residues. CDR1 ENHRY and CDR2 SYGVKD come from the germline V gene. V was pared by 5 bases and J by 6 bases, with 10 bases between. Written as DNA, the CDR3 is TGTGCCATCAGTCAGGCTGTCGATGGCTACACCTTC. Translated, it gives CAISQAVDGYTF.

This sequence joins TRBV7-3 and TRBJ2-1, with a tentative D call TRBD2 (7 bases). CDR3 length: 13 amino acids. Germline V gives CDR1 SGHTA, CDR2 FQGTGA. V was cut by 8 bases and J by 6 bases, with 14 bases left in between. The CDR3 loop reads CASSAAGANEQFF. The CDR3 DNA reads as TGTGCCAGCTCCGCGGCGGGGGCCAATGAGCAGTTCTTC.

V is TRBV6-1 and J is TRBJ2-1; D is unresolved. The CDR3 is made up of 12 amino acids. The V gene lost 6 bases and the J gene lost 6 bases, with 9 bases spanning the gap. Germline CDR1 MNHNS, CDR2 SASEGT. In DNA form, the CDR3 reads TGTGCCAGCAGGGAATATAGCAATGAGCAGTTCTTC. Protein: CASREYSNEQFF.

J is TRBJ2-3 and V is TRBV10-3, with D unresolved. The CDR3 runs to 12 residues. The V end was cut by 8 bases, the J end by 0 bases, with 6 bases between. Looked up from germline, CDR1 is ENHRY and CDR2 is SYGVKD. CDR3 bases: TGTGCCATCGCCCAGAGCACAGATACGCAGTATTTT. Protein sequence: CAIAQSTDTQYF.

The chain uses TRBV11-2 and TRBJ1-2; D unclear. The CDR3 spans 12 residues. The germline V and J ends were trimmed by 3 bases and 8 bases, with 10 bases remaining between them. Germline-derived CDR1 and CDR2 are SGHAT and FQNNGV. The CDR3 coding sequence is TGTGCCAGCAGCTTCGGATCGGGAGGCTACACCTTC. It is translated as CASSFGSGGYTF.

V usage is TRBV18 and J usage is TRBJ1-1, with a weak D call TRBD1 (6 bases). Germline V gene data show CDR1 as KGHSH and CDR2 as LQKENI. The germline V and J ends were trimmed by 3 bases and 4 bases, with 15 bases remaining between them. CDR3 length: 15 amino acids. This CDR3 is CASSPGGGAGTEAFF. CDR3 DNA sequence: TGTGCCAGCTCACCCGGTGGGGGCGCCGGCACTGAAGCTTTCTTT.

This chain connects TRBV19 to TRBJ1-5; the match to TRBD1 covers 7 bases. V trimming: 7 bases; J trimming: 4 bases; junction bases outside the gene matches: 10. The CDR3 consists of 15 residues. Germline V gene lookup returns CDR1 LNHDA and CDR2 SQIVND (reference sequence). The CDR3 sequence: CASNLDRRWNQPQHF. CDR3 DNA sequence: TGTGCCAGTAATCTGGACAGGAGGTGGAATCAGCCCCAGCATTTT.

This clone was counted a single time. This sequence joins TRBV11-2 and TRBJ2-3; D might be TRBD2 (5 bases). This CDR3 spans 14 amino acids. Between the trimmed V and J ends, which lost 6 bases and 2 bases, there was a span of 12 bases. Germline values: CDR1 SGHAT, CDR2 FQNNGV. The CDR3 DNA sequence: TGTGCCAGCAGGCGGAGCCGGGACACAGATACGCAGTATTTT. Its translation is CASRRSRDTDTQYF.

In this sample, this clone turned up a few times. The chain employs TRBV12-5 and TRBJ1-5; D is perhaps TRBD1 (6 bases). Trimming removed 0 bases from V and 3 bases from J, with 18 bases in between. Per the germline V gene, CDR1 is LGHNT and CDR2 is FRNRAP. CDR3 length: 18 residues. CDR3 amino acids: CASGLVPRQVEVNQPQHF. As DNA, the CDR3 is TGTGCTAGTGGTTTGGTCCCTAGACAGGTAGAAGTCAATCAGCCCCAGCATTTT.

The gene calls are TRBV5-1 and TRBJ1-1, with TRBD1 matching over 11 bases. After removal of 5 bases from V and 3 bases from J, the junction contained 9 bases not matched to a gene. In germline, CDR1 is SGHRS, CDR2 YFSETQ. The CDR3 totals 16 residues. CDR3 nucleotides: TGCGCCAGCAGTCCCGGGACAGGGGGGTGGGACACTGAAGCTTTCTTT. It encodes CASSPGTGGWDTEAFF.

There are a few counts of this clone. This sequence joins TRBV5-4 and TRBJ1-6; D remains ambiguous. This CDR3 is built from 12 residues. The V end lost 1 base, the J end lost 10 bases, and 6 bases lay between the germline ends. Germline-derived CDR1 and CDR2 are SGHNT and YYREEE (reference sequence). This CDR3 is CASSLRGSPLHF. The DNA for the CDR3 is TGTGCCAGCAGCTTGAGAGGATCACCCCTCCACTTT.